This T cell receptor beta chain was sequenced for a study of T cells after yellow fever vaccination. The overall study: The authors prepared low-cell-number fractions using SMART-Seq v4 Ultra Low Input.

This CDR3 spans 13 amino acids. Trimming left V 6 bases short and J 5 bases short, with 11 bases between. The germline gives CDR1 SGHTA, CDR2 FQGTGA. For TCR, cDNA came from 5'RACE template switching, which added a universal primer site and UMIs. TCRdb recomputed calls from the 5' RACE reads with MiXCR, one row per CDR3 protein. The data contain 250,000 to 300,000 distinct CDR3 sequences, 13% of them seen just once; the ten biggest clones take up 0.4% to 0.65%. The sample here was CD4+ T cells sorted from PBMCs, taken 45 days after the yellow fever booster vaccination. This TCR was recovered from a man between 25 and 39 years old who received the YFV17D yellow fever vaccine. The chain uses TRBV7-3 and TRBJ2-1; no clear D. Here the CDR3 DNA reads TGTGCCAGCAGTTGGCGACCCGACAATGAGCAGTTCTTC. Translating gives CASSWRPDNEQFF.